A single T cell receptor beta chain is shown here with its context. Data came from immunoSEQ multiplex PCR; TCRdb stores just in-frame clones and leaves some out. The sample has about 350,000 clones, roughly 81% seen once. This sample's treatment: some 20 received Ad26.COV2.S at low or high dose, single or two shots; about 5 received placebo; per-sample allocation not given. Samples were taken on day 63 after the first vaccine or placebo injection. The data derive from a study of Ad26.COV2.S vaccination and SARS-CoV-2 variants. Looked up from germline, CDR1 is SGDLS and CDR2 is YYNGEE. The V segment lost 0 bases and the J segment 6 bases; nucleotides outside the gene matches: 5. The CDR3 loop spans 15 amino acids.

The clonotype originates from a person between 18 and 59 years old who received the Ad26.COV2.S COVID-19 vaccine or a placebo. Sample: peripheral blood, taken in a trial of Ad26.COV2.S vaccine versus placebo. The chain uses TRBV9 and TRBJ2-1; 8 bases map to TRBD1. CDR3 residues: CASSVGQGHPNEQFF. The CDR3 nucleotides read TGTGCCAGCAGCGTAGGACAGGGGCACCCCAATGAGCAGTTCTTC.